This entry lists 3 T cell receptor beta chains sequenced from one sample in a study of T cells in Graves' hyperthyroidism and ophthalmopathy. Amplified TCR beta CDR3 regions derived from RNA transcripts. A set of HTBI primers served as the primers for a first-round RT-PCR of the TCR CDR3. TCRdb re-analysed the multiplex PCR reads in MiXCR, keeping a single row per CDR3 protein. The table lists approximately 200,000 distinct CDR3 sequences, around 17% of them singletons, with roughly 44% in the top ten. Material for sequencing was blood. The receptors originated from a middle-aged man with Graves' hyperthyroidism.

This clonotype has at least ten counts. This sequence joins TRBV5-1 and TRBJ2-3; D not certain. The CDR3 covers 14 residues. The V end was cut by 1 base, the J end by 6 bases, with 12 bases between. Looked up from germline, CDR1 is SGHRS and CDR2 is YFSETQ. CDR3 nucleotide sequence: TGCGCCAGCAGCTTGAGGCCCCACCGGGATACGCAGTATTTT. It codes for CASSLRPHRDTQYF.

In its sample, this clonotype was seen a few times. J is TRBJ2-5 and V is TRBV5-1; 8 bases are shared with TRBD2. J gave up 5 bases and V 4 bases, and 10 bases lay outside the gene matches. Germline CDR1 SGHRS, CDR2 YFSETQ. This CDR3 comprises 15 residues. The CDR3 nucleotides read TGCGCCAGCAGCCCGGCAGCGGGGGAGAGGGAGACCCAGTACTTC. Translated: CASSPAAGERETQYF.

This clonotype was seen only a few times. The chain links TRBV10-2 to TRBJ2-5, with 9 bases identical to TRBD2. After removal of 8 bases from V and 5 bases from J, the junction contained 12 bases not matched to a gene. This CDR3 region has 15 residues. Germline loops: CDR1 WSHSY, CDR2 SAAADI. The DNA of the CDR3 is TGCGCCAGCCGCCAGGCGGGGGGGCCTCGGGAGACCCAGTACTTC. This encodes CASRQAGGPRETQYF.